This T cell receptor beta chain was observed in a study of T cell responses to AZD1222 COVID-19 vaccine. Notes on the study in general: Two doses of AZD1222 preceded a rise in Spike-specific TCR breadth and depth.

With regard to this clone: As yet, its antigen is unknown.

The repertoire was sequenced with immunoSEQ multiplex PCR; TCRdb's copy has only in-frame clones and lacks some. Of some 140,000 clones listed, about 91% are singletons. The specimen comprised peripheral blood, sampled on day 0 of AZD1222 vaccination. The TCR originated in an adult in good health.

CDR3 coding DNA: TGCGCCAGCAGCCCCTCCTATATGACCCTAATTGGCTACACCTTC. Protein sequence: CASSPSYMTLIGYTF. The J gene is TRBJ1-2, the V gene TRBV4-3, with D unresolved. The germline V gene has CDR1 LGHNA and CDR2 YSLEER. Deletions cut 4 bases from V and 7 bases from J, with 19 bases between. The CDR3 loop spans 15 amino acids.